This T cell receptor (beta chain) stems from a study of CD4 T cells in relation to SARS-CoV-2 and coronaviruses. Study-wide points: In roughly 60% of donors, memory CD4+ clonotypes crossrecognized SARS-CoV-2 and at least one common cold coronavirus spike.

Concerning this clone itself: Its antigen is not identified.

Germline-derived CDR1 and CDR2 are KGHDR and SFDVKD. With 3 bases removed from V and 0 bases from J, the gap between germline ends came to 20 bases. This CDR3 spans 19 amino acids. TCRdb keeps only in-frame clones here, not all; method: immunoSEQ multiplex PCR. The data contain more than 55,000 clones, 86% of them singletons. CD4+ T cells from unexposed donors were obtained before the COVID-19 pandemic (2011-2018). The chain links TRBV24-1 to TRBJ2-1; D tentatively fits TRBD1 or TRBD2 (6 bases each). This clonotype was sampled from a human donor in good health. The sequenced material came from memory CD4+ T cells from PBMCs. CDR3 sequence: CATSDGTPGVAVSYNEQFF. The CDR3 DNA sequence: TGTGCCACCAGTGATGGGACTCCAGGGGTAGCGGTCTCCTACAATGAGCAGTTCTTC.